This T cell receptor (beta chain) originates from a study of OX40 agonist ivuxolimab in advanced cancers. For the study in its entirety: Ivuxolimab was a fully human IgG2 agonistic monoclonal antibody targeting the costimulatory receptor OX40 (CD134). Intravenous ivuxolimab was administered to patients every 2 weeks at six dose levels: 0.01, 0.1, 0.3, 1.5, 3 and 10 mg/kg. Of the roughly 52 patients in dose escalation, 19 had hepatocellular carcinoma, some 15 had melanoma, 9 had renal cell carcinoma and 9 had head and neck cancer. A male proportion of around 81% and a mean age of 60 years, ranging from about 20 to 85, were recorded for the dose-escalation cohort. Prior anti-PD-1, anti-PD-L1 or anti-CTLA-4 therapy was permitted, and approximately 39% of dose-escalation patients had received checkpoint inhibitors. Partial responses were achieved by three dose-escalation patients, of whom one had hepatocellular carcinoma and two had cutaneous melanoma. Peripheral TCRbeta sequencing aimed to test whether ivuxolimab altered TCR sequence diversity and caused clonal T-cell expansion. The paper describes the monotherapy dose-escalation part (N ≈ 52 patients) of the phase I trial of ivuxolimab. General study outcomes and caveats: Low levels of normalized T-cell clonal expansion were also shown by some nonresponding patients. In partial responders in the 0.1-3.0 mg/kg groups, normalized peripheral clonal expansion was found to be among the lowest, especially among CD8+ T cells. On average, CD8+ T cells showed more expanded clones than CD4+ T cells after ivuxolimab. At doses of 0.1 to 3.0 mg/kg, clonal expansion of both CD4+ and CD8+ blood T cells was observed from baseline to week 6. Antigen specificity was not determined for the clonally expanded peripheral T cells.

The trial excluded patients who had a history of autoimmune disease or were on systemic immunosuppression. In every dose cohort, peripheral blood was drawn for TCR sequencing at baseline, cycle 4 day 1, and cycle 7 day 1. The samples were drawn from a first-in-human, open-label, multicenter phase I dose-escalation trial of ivuxolimab. Adults with locally advanced or metastatic melanoma, renal cell, hepatocellular, or head and neck squamous cell carcinoma were enrolled in the trial. Before TCR sequencing, CD4+ T cells and CD8+ T cells were sorted from peripheral blood as separate populations. Genomic DNA was isolated from the sorted cells so that the TCRbeta CDR3 region could be sequenced. The immunoSEQ Assay was used for sequencing of TCRbeta CDR3 regions. In TCRdb, the immuneACCESS table is reduced to in-frame sequences with V and J assigned. These tables do not hold every clone; where another copy was compared, an unresolved V gene accounts for under half, and the others remain unexplained. This sample comprises tens of thousands of clones, approximately 90% of them detected only once. The ten biggest clones cover less than 0.65% of the sample.

Concerning this clone: Its specific antigen is unknown. No clone much larger than this one lies a single base away; base qualities are absent.

V and J lose 3 bases and 6 bases, and a span of 19 bases separates them. The CDR3, from cysteine to phenylalanine, totals 16 residues. The read is trimmed to its CDR3 DNA, 48 bases read in frame from base 1. The germline V gene gives CDR1 as SGHRS and CDR2 as YFSETQ. The rearrangement combines TRBV5-1 with TRBJ2-1, with TRBD1 as a weak D call on 5 bases. The sequencing here drew on CD4+ or CD8+ T cells sorted from blood, taken in a trial of the OX40 agonist ivuxolimab. This receptor was taken from an adult with an advanced solid tumor such as melanoma, head and neck, liver or kidney cancer. The nucleotide sequence reads TGCGCCAGCAGCTCGCAAAAAGGTGGCCAGGGCAATGAGCAGTTCTTC. Translation gives CASSSQKGGQGNEQFF.